These T cell receptor beta chains were read from a single sample in a study of blood T cell repertoires in COVID-19. The method was immunoSEQ multiplex PCR; TCRdb's version includes in-frame clones alone and lacks a portion of them. The sample has around 200,000 clones, 80% to 90% seen once. The specimen was peripheral blood. The receptors shown here come from a woman under 30 who had recovered from COVID-19. Each CDR3 is given with its conserved first and last residue. D genes are given only for firm matches. Size tells how often a clone was seen (once, few, many) or the class of an expanded clone, and some rows leave it out.

cdr3_nt cdr3_aa d_call j_call v_call clone_size
TGTGCCAGCAGCCCGGGACAGGGGAGCTCTGGGGCCAACGTCCTGACTTTC CASSPGQGSSGANVLTF TRBD1 TRBJ2-6 TRBV2 NA
TGCGCCAGCATGGGACAGAAAGAGACCCAGTACTTC CASMGQKETQYF TRBD1 TRBJ2-5 TRBV5-1 NA
TGTGCCAGCAGTTCCGGGACAGGGACCACAGATACGCAGTATTTT CASSSGTGTTDTQYF TRBD1 TRBJ2-3 TRBV6-5 NA
TGTGCCAGCAGCCCTTCTGAGGGGAGGGACGAGCAGTACTTC CASSPSEGRDEQYF TRBD2 TRBJ2-7 TRBV11-2 NA
TGTGCCAGCAGTTTAGTCGGGGAGACCCAGTACTTC CASSLVGETQYF NA TRBJ2-5 TRBV12-3/TRBV12-4 once
TGTGCCAGCTCATTTCGGGGTAATGAAAAACTGTTTTTT CASSFRGNEKLFF NA TRBJ1-4 TRBV18 NA
TGCGCCAGCAGCCAAGGACAGACAAACACCATATATTTT CASSQGQTNTIYF NA TRBJ1-3 TRBV4-3 NA
TGTGCCAGCAGTTACGGGGGGGCGCGGGAGACCCAGTACTTC CASSYGGARETQYF NA TRBJ2-5 TRBV6-2/TRBV6-3 NA
TGTGCCAGCAGCATGAGGGTGGAAGGGAACACCGGGGAGCTGTTTTTT CASSMRVEGNTGELFF NA TRBJ2-2 TRBV9 NA
TGTGCCAGCTCACCACCTGGAGGGTTAAATACGCAGTATTTT CASSPPGGLNTQYF NA TRBJ2-3 TRBV18 NA
TGTGCCAGTAGTATGGGGACAGGGGTTATCGGCAATCAGCCCCAGCATTTT CASSMGTGVIGNQPQHF TRBD1 TRBJ1-5 TRBV19 NA
TGTGCCTGGAGTGCCCCTCGGGACTTTTACAATGAGCAGTTCTTC CAWSAPRDFYNEQFF NA TRBJ2-1 TRBV30 NA
TGTGCCAGCAGCAGAAGCGAAGAACCCGGGGAGCTGTTTTTT CASSRSEEPGELFF NA TRBJ2-2 TRBV4-2 NA
TGTGCCAGCAGTTACTCACGGACAGGGGGCACAGATACGCAGTATTTT CASSYSRTGGTDTQYF TRBD1 TRBJ2-3 TRBV6-5 NA
TGCAGTGTTACTCTAAACTATGGCTACACCTTC CSVTLNYGYTF NA TRBJ1-2 TRBV29-1 NA
TGTGCCAGCAGCCCGAGGACGGGAGCCCGGGAAAAACTGTTTTTT CASSPRTGAREKLFF NA TRBJ1-4 TRBV3-1/TRBV3-2 NA
TGTGCCAGCAGCCAAGGCCAACAGGGGGCTTGGTTTGGCTACACCTTC CASSQGQQGAWFGYTF TRBD1 TRBJ1-2 TRBV4-2 NA
TGTGCCAGTAGTATTATCGGCAAAAACATTCAGTACTTC CASSIIGKNIQYF NA TRBJ2-4 TRBV19 NA
TGTGCCAGCCACGAGTGGGGTTTGCGGTGGGAGACTGAAGCTTTCTTT CASHEWGLRWETEAFF NA TRBJ1-1 TRBV28 NA
TGTGCCAGCAGCCCCGTGCAGGGTCAACTAGATACGCAGTATTTT CASSPVQGQLDTQYF NA TRBJ2-3 TRBV28 NA
TGTGCCAGCAGGGCTGGTCTAGGTCGTCTCGGGGAGCTGTTTTTT CASRAGLGRLGELFF NA TRBJ2-2 TRBV6-5 once
TGTGCCAGCAGTTGGGACAGGGGGTTCAATTCACCCCTCCACTTT CASSWDRGFNSPLHF TRBD1 TRBJ1-6 TRBV6-5 NA